The T cell receptor beta chain under discussion was sequenced for a study of T cells expressing NK-cell markers (TCRdb year 2020). Study-wide context: Eight or nine donors provided sorted CD3+CD56+NKG2C+, CD3+CD56+NKG2C- and CD3+CD56-NKG2C+ T-cell subsets, whose TCR beta-chain repertoires were profiled. Of the eight sequenced donors, seven were found to be HCMV-seropositive and one was found to be HCMV-seronegative. All eight donors whose samples were sequenced were randomly selected healthy volunteers, three of them men and five women. The libraries were sequenced on Illumina HiSeq 2000/2500, MiSeq or NextSeq, producing 2 x 150 bp reads.

Broader findings and caveats from the paper: Those dominant clonotypes were again the most abundant among CD3+CD56-NKG2C+ cells in a few donors, at about 25-60.1%. It remained unclear whether the expanded NKG2C-expressing T cell clones were specific for HCMV antigens. In several donors, the dominant CD3+CD56+NKG2C+ clonotypes were among the top 10 CD8+ clonotypes and accounted for about 1.0-7.5% of CD8+ T cells.

The sample was run on an Illumina HiSeq 2000. TCR beta cDNA libraries were prepared using 5'RACE template switching, which introduced a universal primer site and unique molecular identifiers. Priming for cDNA synthesis came from the TCR beta constant segment, and two successive PCR amplification steps followed. The paper's data handling went like this. MIGEC was used to demultiplex reads and group the reads by UMI, and MiTCR was used to assemble and quantify clonotypes. To exclude erroneous sequences, only TCR cDNA sequences supported by at least two reads were retained. The tcR package was used for downstream repertoire analysis, and clonotypes were matched across fractions by CDR3 nucleotide sequence plus V segment. VDJmatch was used to annotate antigen specificity against VDJdb, with one amino acid substitution in CDR3 allowed. Reprocessed by TCRdb, the reads give a single entry per CDR3 protein sequence, without DNA. In this record, the V and J calls reflect TCRdb's handling and not the investigators' own analysis. The table for this sample lists hundreds of thousands of distinct CDR3 sequences. In total, the top ten clones hold roughly 7.2% of the sample.

To determine HCMV serostatus, a commercial ELISA kit was used to detect HCMV-specific IgG in serum. Peripheral blood mononuclear cells were isolated from blood by Ficoll density gradient centrifugation. Regarding this clonotype: It has no known antigen specificity.

There are 15 amino acids in the CDR3, from cysteine to phenylalanine inclusive. No nucleotide data were recorded. Taken from the germline V gene, the CDR1 and CDR2 loops are SGHAT and FQNNGV. This receptor was identified in a woman aged 18 to 75 in good health. Sequences were obtained from blood T cells: a sorted CD56 or NKG2C T cell subset, CD4+ or CD8+ T cells, or bulk PBMC T cells (not recorded which). The V and J segments used are TRBV11-2 and TRBJ2-1; TCRdb lists TRBD2, though no DNA is available to test this call. The CDR3 region reads CASSLLAGSYNEQFF.